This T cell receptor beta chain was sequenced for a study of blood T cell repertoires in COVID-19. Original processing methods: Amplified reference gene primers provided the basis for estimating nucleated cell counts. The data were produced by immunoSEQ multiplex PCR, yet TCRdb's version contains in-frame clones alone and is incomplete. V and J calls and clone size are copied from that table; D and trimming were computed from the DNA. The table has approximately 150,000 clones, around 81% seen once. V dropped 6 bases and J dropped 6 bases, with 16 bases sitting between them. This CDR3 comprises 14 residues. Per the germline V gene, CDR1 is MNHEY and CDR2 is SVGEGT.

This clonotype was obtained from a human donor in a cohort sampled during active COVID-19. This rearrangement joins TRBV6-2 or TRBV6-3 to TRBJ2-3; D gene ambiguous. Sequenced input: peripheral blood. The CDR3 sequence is CASSAATVYDTQYF. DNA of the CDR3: TGTGCCAGCAGCGCGGCGACCGTATACGATACGCAGTATTTT.